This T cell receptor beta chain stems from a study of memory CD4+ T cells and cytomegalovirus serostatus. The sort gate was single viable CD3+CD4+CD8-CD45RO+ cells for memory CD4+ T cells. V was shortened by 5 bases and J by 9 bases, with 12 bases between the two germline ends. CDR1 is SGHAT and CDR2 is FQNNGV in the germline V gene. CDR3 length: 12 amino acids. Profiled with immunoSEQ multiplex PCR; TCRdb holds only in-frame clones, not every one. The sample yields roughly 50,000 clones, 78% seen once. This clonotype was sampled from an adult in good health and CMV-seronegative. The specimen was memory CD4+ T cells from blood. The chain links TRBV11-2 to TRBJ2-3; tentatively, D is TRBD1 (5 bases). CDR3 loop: CASSHPSGTQYF. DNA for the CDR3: TGTGCCAGCAGCCACCCGTCAGGGACGCAGTATTTT. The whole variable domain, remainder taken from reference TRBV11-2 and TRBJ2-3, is EAGVAQSPRYKIIEKRQSVAFWCNPISGHATLYWYQQILGQGPKLLIQFQNNGVVDDSQLPKDRFSAERLKGVDSTLKIQPAKLEDSAVYLCASSHPSGTQYFGPGTRLTVL.